The next 17 T cell receptor beta chains were all read from a single sample in a study of T cell responses to AZD1222 COVID-19 vaccine. Measured with immunoSEQ multiplex PCR; TCRdb has only the in-frame clones, and not every one. This sample yields more than 250,000 clones, of which over 90% are seen a single time; less than 0.6% belongs to the top ten. The source was peripheral blood, collected on day 0 of AZD1222 vaccination. These TCRs come from an adult in good health.

V and J are TRBV4-1 and TRBJ2-7; TRBD2 matches at 7 bases. CDR3 length equals 16 residues. CDR1 MGHRA and CDR2 YSYEKL come from the germline V gene. Trimming took 5 bases from V and 0 from J; bases not matched to a gene: 10. The CDR3 spells CASSAHYAGDSYEQYF. CDR3 in DNA: TGCGCCAGCAGCGCCCACTACGCGGGGGACTCCTACGAGCAGTACTTC.

The chain couples TRBV9 to TRBJ1-6; a possible D gene is TRBD1 (6 bases). V was cut by 4 bases and J by 4 bases, with 9 bases left in between. This CDR3 region has 14 residues. Germline V CDR1 and CDR2: SGDLS, YYNGEE. Here the CDR3 reads CASSPGQYNSPLHF. CDR3 DNA: TGTGCCAGCAGCCCCGGACAGTATAATTCACCCCTCCACTTT.

The V gene is TRBV10-3, the J gene TRBJ2-3, with 9 bases lining up with TRBD2. CDR1 is ENHRY, CDR2 SYGVKD, per germline. The CDR3 is 16 amino acids. The J segment lost 3 bases and the V segment lost 0 bases, leaving 4 bases of the junction unmatched. Written as DNA, the CDR3 is TGTGCCATCAGTGAGTCGAGGCTAGCGGGGACAGATACGCAGTATTTT. This codes for CAISESRLAGTDTQYF.

J is TRBJ1-1 and V is TRBV27; a possible D gene is TRBD1 (5 bases). CDR3 length: 15 residues. Trimming took 3 bases from V and 1 from J, leaving 12 bases between them. Germline loops: CDR1 MNHEY, CDR2 SMNVEV (reference sequence). CDR3 sequence reads: CASSLGVAGNTEAFF. In nucleotides, the CDR3 is TGTGCCAGCAGTTTGGGGGTCGCGGGGAACACTGAAGCTTTCTTT.

Note on this clone: At one of its ends the junction is not consistent with the germline gene, which may arise from a read error. For the CDR3, the DNA is TGTGCCATCAGTGATATGGCGTCAGCTACAAATCAGCCCCCGCATTTT. It encodes CAISDMASATNQPPHF. The gene calls are TRBV10-3 and TRBJ1-5; no clear D. Germline V CDR1 and CDR2: ENHRY, SYGVKD. This CDR3 is built from 16 residues.

This CDR3 reads CASSQDIQGPEAFF. CDR3 bases: TGCGCCAGCAGCCAAGACATACAGGGTCCTGAAGCTTTCTTT. The gene calls are TRBV4-3 and TRBJ1-1; D perhaps matches TRBD1 (6 bases). The V gene lost 0 bases and the J gene lost 6 bases, with 11 bases spanning the gap. Germline V gene lookup returns CDR1 LGHNA and CDR2 YSLEER. There are 14 residues in the CDR3.

The chain links TRBV3-1 (or the pseudogene TRBV3-2) to TRBJ1-2; 9 positions match TRBD1. CDR1 and CDR2 (germline): LGHDT, YNNKEL (reference sequence). CDR3 size: 15 residues. V gave up 5 bases and J gave up 6 bases; unmatched junction bases: 10. The CDR3 nucleotides are TGTGCCAGCAGCAAACAACAGGGGGCTGTTGATGGCTACACCTTC. Translation gives CASSKQQGAVDGYTF.

The CDR3 here is CASSQGTKDRNEQFF. CDR3 nucleotides: TGTGCCAGCAGCCAAGGGACTAAAGATCGCAATGAGCAGTTCTTC. This sequence joins TRBV4-2 and TRBJ2-1; tentatively, D is TRBD2 (6 bases). The CDR3 runs 15 residues. CDR1 is LGHNA, CDR2 YNFKEQ, per germline. V was trimmed by 1 base and J by 6 bases, leaving 13 bases between them.

The chain employs TRBV5-6 and TRBJ1-4, with 8 bases aligning to TRBD1. Germline V CDR1 and CDR2: SGHDT, YYEEEE. V trimming: 4 bases; J trimming: 7 bases; junction bases outside the gene matches: 15. This CDR3 is built from 17 residues. In nucleotides, the CDR3 is TGTGCCAGCAGCGGCGGACGACGGGACAGGCTAGGTGAAAAACTGTTTTTT. Protein sequence: CASSGGRRDRLGEKLFF.

The chain joins TRBV20-1 to TRBJ1-2, with no clear D. The CDR3 length is 11 residues. Germline-derived CDR1 and CDR2 are DFQATT and SNEGSKA (reference sequence). Trimming shortened V by 2 bases and J by 8 bases, and 9 bases separated the two germline ends. The CDR3 is CSARRDPGYTF. In DNA, the CDR3 is TGCAGTGCTAGAAGAGACCCGGGCTACACCTTC.

The CDR3 is CASTTSAAYGYTF. In DNA form, the CDR3 reads TGTGCCAGTACCACCAGTGCGGCCTATGGCTACACCTTC. The chain has TRBV19 and TRBJ1-2; D remains ambiguous. V was shortened by 7 bases and J by 4 bases, with 13 bases between the two germline ends. Germline V CDR1 and CDR2: LNHDA, SQIVND (reference sequence). The CDR3 is made up of 13 amino acids. The full variable domain, in which reference TRBV19 and TRBJ1-2 provide the parts outside the CDR3, is DGGITQSPKYLFRKEGQNVTLSCEQNLNHDAMYWYRQDPGQGLRLIYYSQIVNDFQKGDIAEGYSVSREKKESFPLTVTSAQKNPTAFYLCASTTSAAYGYTFGSGTRLTVV.

This chain connects TRBV3-1 (or the pseudogene TRBV3-2) to TRBJ1-2, with TRBD1 as a possible D gene (5 bases). Trimming left V 8 bases short and J 8 bases short, with 15 bases between. CDR3 length: 12 residues. The germline V gene encodes CDR1 LGHDT and CDR2 YNNKEL (reference sequence). CDR3 bases: TGTGCCAGCTCTAGGGAGGGGTACGGCTACACCTTC. It is translated as CASSREGYGYTF.

The genes are TRBV7-6 and TRBJ2-7; 8 bases line up with TRBD2. Germline trimming cut 3 bases from V and 0 bases from J; bases unmatched to any gene: 7. This CDR3 is built from 16 residues. Per germline, CDR1 SGHVS and CDR2 FNYEAQ. This CDR3 is CASSFPQSGGSYEQYF. Here the CDR3 DNA reads TGTGCCAGCAGCTTTCCACAGAGCGGGGGCTCCTACGAGCAGTACTTC. The full variable domain, with the rest looked up from reference TRBV7-6 and TRBJ2-7, is GAGVSQSPRYKVTKRGQDVALRCDPISGHVSLYWYRQALGQGPEFLTYFNYEAQQDKSGLPNDRFSAERPEGSISTLTIQRTEQRDSAMYRCASSFPQSGGSYEQYFGPGTRLTVT.

V usage is TRBV19 and J usage is TRBJ1-1, with a tentative D call TRBD1 (6 bases). The V end lost 3 bases, the J end lost 4 bases, and 6 bases lay between the germline ends. CDR1 and CDR2 from the germline V gene are LNHDA and SQIVND (reference sequence). This CDR3 spans 12 amino acids. CDR3 sequence reads: CASSIRGTEAFF. The CDR3 region has the DNA TGTGCCAGTAGTATCAGGGGCACTGAAGCTTTCTTT.

This chain uses TRBV5-6 with TRBJ1-2; D might be TRBD1 (5 bases). Germline CDR1 SGHDT, CDR2 YYEEEE. The CDR3 is made up of 15 amino acids. The V gene lost 1 base and the J gene lost 2 bases, with 12 bases spanning the gap. The CDR3 sequence: CASSLNGAGNYGYTF. In nucleotides, the CDR3 is TGTGCCAGCAGCTTGAATGGGGCCGGGAACTATGGCTACACCTTC.

The J gene is TRBJ2-1, the V gene TRBV5-4, with a tentative D call TRBD1 (6 bases). The CDR3 runs 14 residues. The V end was cut by 3 bases, the J end by 6 bases, with 13 bases between. From germline, CDR1 is SGHNT and CDR2 YYREEE (reference sequence). CDR3 nucleotide sequence: TGTGCCAGCAGCTCAGGTGGGACACCCAATGAGCAGTTCTTC. Protein: CASSSGGTPNEQFF.

The chain couples TRBV9 to TRBJ1-1; a weak D match, TRBD1 (6 bases). With 0 bases removed from V and 3 bases from J, the gap between germline ends came to 9 bases. Germline values: CDR1 SGDLS, CDR2 YYNGEE. The CDR3 extends over 14 amino acids. CDR3 in amino acids: CASSVVEGDTEAFF. DNA for the CDR3: TGTGCCAGCAGCGTAGTCGAGGGGGACACTGAAGCTTTCTTT.